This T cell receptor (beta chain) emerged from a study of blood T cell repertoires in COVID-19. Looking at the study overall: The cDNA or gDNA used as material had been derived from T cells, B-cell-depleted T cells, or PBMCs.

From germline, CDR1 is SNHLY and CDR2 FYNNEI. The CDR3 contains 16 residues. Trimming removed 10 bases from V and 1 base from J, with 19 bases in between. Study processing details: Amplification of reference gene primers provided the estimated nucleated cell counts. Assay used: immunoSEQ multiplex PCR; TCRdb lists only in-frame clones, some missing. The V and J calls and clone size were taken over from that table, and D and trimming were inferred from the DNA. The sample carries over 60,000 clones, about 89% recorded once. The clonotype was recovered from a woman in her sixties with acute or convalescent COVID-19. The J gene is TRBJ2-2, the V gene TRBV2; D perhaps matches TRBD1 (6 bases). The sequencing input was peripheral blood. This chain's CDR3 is CAISPGHGVNTGELFF. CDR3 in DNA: TGTGCCATTTCCCCGGGACACGGGGTGAACACCGGGGAGCTGTTTTTT.